Each of the 6 T cell receptor beta chains below was sequenced from the same sample in a study of T-cell reconstitution after alpha-beta-depleted transplantation in children. A library of TCRbeta sequences, prepared with unique molecular identifiers, was generated. TCRdb analysed the PCR reads with MiXCR anew, one entry per CDR3 protein. This table holds 350,000 to 500,000 distinct CDR3 sequences, around two fifths found once. The sequences come from PBMCs, collected before TCRalphabeta/CD19-depleted stem cell transplant. The origin of the receptors is a girl aged 2-10 years with aplastic anemia, due to receive a stem cell transplant.

This clonotype was seen a handful of times. The chain employs TRBV27 and TRBJ1-6, with D perhaps TRBD1 (6 bases). The V gene's germline CDR1 is MNHEY and CDR2 SMNVEV (reference sequence). The V gene lost 4 bases and the J gene lost 5 bases, with 15 bases spanning the gap. CDR3 length: 16 amino acids. CDR3 coding DNA: TGTGCCAGCAGTTCAACAGGGCCAGAGGATAATTCACCCCTCCACTTT. It specifies CASSSTGPEDNSPLHF.

The chain has TRBV30 and TRBJ2-7; D ambiguous. V was clipped by 0 bases and J by 7 bases, with 13 bases between them. Germline values: CDR1 GTSNPN, CDR2 SVGIG (reference sequence). The length of the CDR3 is 13 residues. CDR3 sequence reads: CAWSVDGPLEQYF. CDR3 nucleotide sequence: TGTGCCTGGAGTGTGGACGGGCCTTTAGAGCAGTACTTC.

The table lists this clonotype with a few counts. The gene calls are TRBV11-2 and TRBJ2-2, with 7 bases aligning to TRBD2. Germline V gene lookup returns CDR1 SGHAT and CDR2 FQNNGV. V was pared by 7 bases and J by 0 bases, with 11 bases of the junction left unmatched. The CDR3 contains 17 residues. The CDR3 coding sequence is TGTGCCAGCACAAACTTTGATCTAGCGGCGAACACCGGGGAGCTGTTTTTT. Translation gives CASTNFDLAANTGELFF.

The chain recombines TRBV30 with TRBJ2-2; D not certain. Trimming removed 3 bases at V and 1 base at J, with 12 bases between. Germline-derived CDR1 and CDR2 are GTSNPN and SVGIG (reference sequence). The CDR3 spans 15 residues. CDR3 amino acids: CAWSDPPVNTGELFF. CDR3 coding DNA: TGTGCCTGGAGCGACCCTCCCGTGAACACCGGGGAGCTGTTTTTT.

The rearrangement links TRBV12-3 or TRBV12-4 to TRBJ2-1, with D perhaps being TRBD1 or TRBD2 (6 bases each). The V end lost 5 bases, the J end lost 4 bases, and 18 bases lay between the germline ends. The CDR3 loop spans 16 amino acids. The CDR3 is CASSNRDFQTYNEQFF. The CDR3 DNA is TGTGCCAGCAGTAACAGGGACTTCCAAACATACAATGAGCAGTTCTTC.

This clonotype was seen ten or more times. The chain employs TRBV27 and TRBJ2-1; TRBD2 agrees at 9 bases. Losses at the gene ends were 0 bases for V and 4 bases for J; bases not matched to a gene: 7. The CDR3 sequence is 17 residues long. CDR1 and CDR2 (germline): MNHEY, SMNVEV (reference sequence). For the CDR3, the DNA is TGTGCCAGCAGTTTATCCCCGGGACTAGCTGCGTACAATGAGCAGTTCTTC. Its protein is CASSLSPGLAAYNEQFF.